This T cell receptor (beta chain) derives from a study of blood T cell repertoires in COVID-19. About the study: Material from acute and convalescent COVID-19 was sourced from the United States, Italy and Spain. Nucleic acid was either cDNA or gDNA, and it came from T cells, B-cell-depleted T cells, or PBMCs.

How the authors handled the data: How many nucleated cells were present was estimated from reference gene primer amplification. Libraries were prepared by immunoSEQ multiplex PCR; TCRdb keeps only in-frame clonotypes and omits some of them. V and J calls and clone size are copied from that table; D and trimming were computed from the DNA. The data hold more than 45,000 clones, with 91% observed a single time. Germline-derived CDR1 and CDR2 are MNHNS and SASEGT. The CDR3 spans 14 residues. The V end lost 0 bases, the J end lost 4 bases, and 9 bases lay between the germline ends. V and J are TRBV6-1 and TRBJ1-2; D call uncertain. This sequence was found in a man between 65 and 85 years old with active COVID-19. Material for sequencing was peripheral blood. The CDR3 region is CASSEAAVFYGYTF. As DNA, the CDR3 is TGTGCCAGCAGTGAAGCTGCGGTCTTCTATGGCTACACCTTC.